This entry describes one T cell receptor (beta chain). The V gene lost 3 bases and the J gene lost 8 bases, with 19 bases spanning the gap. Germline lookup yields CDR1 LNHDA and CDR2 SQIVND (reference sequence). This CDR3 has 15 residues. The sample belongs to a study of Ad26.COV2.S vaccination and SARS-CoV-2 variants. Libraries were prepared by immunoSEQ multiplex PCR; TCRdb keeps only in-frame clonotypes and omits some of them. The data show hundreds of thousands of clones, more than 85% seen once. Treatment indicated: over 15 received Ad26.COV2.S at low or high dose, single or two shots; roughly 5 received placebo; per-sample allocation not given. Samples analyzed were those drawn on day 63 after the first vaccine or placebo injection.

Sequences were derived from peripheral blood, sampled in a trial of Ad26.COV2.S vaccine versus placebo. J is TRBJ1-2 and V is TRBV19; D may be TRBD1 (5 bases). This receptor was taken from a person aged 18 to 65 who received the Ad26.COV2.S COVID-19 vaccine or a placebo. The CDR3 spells CASSILPDSLQGYTF. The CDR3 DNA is TGTGCCAGTAGTATCTTACCTGACAGTCTCCAAGGCTACACCTTC.